This T cell receptor beta chain was retrieved from a study of shared clonotypes between healthy human individuals. Study findings and constraints: Estimated richness values were generally larger in naive subsets than in memory subsets.

The V gene's germline CDR1 is SNHLY and CDR2 FYNNEI. This CDR3 is built from 13 residues. V shed 11 bases and J shed 1 base, with 13 bases lying between them. Naive CD8 cells were CD45RO-negative, positively selected for CCR7, excluding terminally differentiated effector memory CD45RA+ cells. Among the donors, all were Caucasian adults who lived in Nashville, Tennessee. An even split of each subset's genomic DNA across several immunoSEQ plates was performed. Here immunoSEQ multiplex PCR was the method, and the copy in TCRdb shows in-frame clones only, minus some. The profile shows hundreds of thousands of clones, 92% of them singletons. Worth noting for this clone: The antigen is not known.

The clonotype originates from a man aged 30 to 39 in good health. V is TRBV2 and J is TRBJ2-3; D ambiguous. Sequenced sample: naive CD8+ T cells sorted from blood. Written as DNA, the CDR3 is TGTGCCTCCTACCGAATTGGCACAGATACGCAGTATTTT. Its protein is CASYRIGTDTQYF.